This is a list of T cell receptor beta chains from one sample in a study of control samples from healthy donors and cancer patients. The repertoire was sequenced with immunoSEQ multiplex PCR; TCRdb's copy has only in-frame clones and lacks some. The table lists around 170,000 clones, around 88% of them singletons. Sequenced sample: blood. The receptor set was obtained from a woman aged 30 to 39 in good health. Both conserved end residues are part of each CDR3. Each record gives: V gene, D gene, J gene, clone size, CDR3 protein, CDR3 DNA. D genes are given only for firm matches. Clone size is stated in some rows and not others, as once, few, many or a class when expanded.

TRBV6-5,.,TRBJ1-2,.,CASSYHSTNYGYTF,TGTGCCAGCAGTTACCACAGTACTAACTATGGCTACACCTTC
TRBV2,.,TRBJ1-4,once,CASSARQGREKLFF,TGTGCCAGCAGTGCTCGGCAGGGTAGGGAAAAACTGTTTTTT
TRBV29-1,TRBD1,TRBJ2-5,.,CSVVLFRGQKETQYF,TGCAGCGTTGTCCTGTTTAGGGGACAGAAAGAGACCCAGTACTTC
TRBV3-1/TRBV3-2,TRBD1,TRBJ1-4,few,CASSQGVVHEKLFF,TGTGCCAGCAGTCAGGGGGTTGTCCATGAAAAACTGTTTTTT
TRBV14,.,TRBJ1-2,.,CASSPLPERSYGYTF,TGTGCCAGCAGCCCCCTTCCAGAGCGTTCGTATGGCTACACCTTC
TRBV5-5,.,TRBJ2-1,.,CASSLASVVNHEQFF,TGTGCCAGCAGCTTGGCGAGCGTCGTAAACCATGAGCAGTTCTTC
TRBV19,TRBD1,TRBJ1-6,.,CASSISTGGNSPLHF,TGTGCCAGTAGTATCAGCACAGGGGGAAATTCACCCCTCCACTTT
TRBV19,.,TRBJ1-2,.,CASSIGRVSYGYTF,TGTGCCAGTAGTATCGGCAGGGTTAGTTATGGCTACACCTTC
TRBV27,.,TRBJ1-1,.,CASSLARGTEAFF,TGTGCCAGCAGCTTGGCCCGTGGCACTGAAGCTTTCTTT
TRBV19,TRBD2,TRBJ2-2,.,CASSSITSGRGAGELFF,TGTGCCAGTAGTTCCATCACTAGCGGGAGAGGCGCCGGGGAGCTGTTTTTT
TRBV15,.,TRBJ1-5,.,CATSRDDRGSGGGNQPQHF,TGTGCCACCAGCAGAGATGACCGAGGATCCGGGGGCGGGAATCAGCCCCAGCATTTT
TRBV6-5,.,TRBJ1-3,.,CASSYSLSGNTIYF,TGTGCCAGCAGTTACTCCTTATCTGGAAACACCATATATTTT
TRBV4-1,.,TRBJ2-3,.,CASSQDRFATQYF,TGCGCCAGCAGCCAAGATAGGTTTGCTACGCAGTATTTT
TRBV5-8,.,TRBJ1-5,.,CASSLAHRGNQPQHF,TGTGCCAGCAGCTTGGCCCACAGAGGCAATCAGCCCCAGCATTTT
TRBV11-3,.,TRBJ2-1,.,CASSRYSRSSYNEQFF,TGTGCCAGCAGCCGTTACTCCCGCAGCAGTTACAATGAGCAGTTCTTC
TRBV5-1,.,TRBJ2-3,.,CASSLGAHTDTQYF,TGCGCCAGCAGCTTGGGGGCGCACACAGATACGCAGTATTTT
TRBV11-3,TRBD2,TRBJ2-5,.,CASSASGRGETQYF,TGTGCCAGCAGTGCTAGCGGGAGAGGAGAGACCCAGTACTTC
TRBV28,.,TRBJ2-1,.,CASTRSSYNEQFF,TGTGCCAGTACCAGAAGCTCCTACAATGAGCAGTTCTTC
TRBV19,.,TRBJ2-2,.,CASSIAEGWELFF,TGTGCCAGTAGTATAGCTGAGGGATGGGAGCTGTTTTTT
TRBV5-6,.,TRBJ1-1,.,CASSLGTENTEAFF,TGTGCCAGCAGCTTGGGGACTGAAAACACTGAAGCTTTCTTT
TRBV27,.,TRBJ1-5,.,CASSLSTGYSNQPQHF,TGTGCCAGCAGTTTATCTACGGGTTATAGCAATCAGCCCCAGCATTTT
TRBV9,TRBD2,TRBJ2-1,once,CASSDSGEYFNEQFF,TGTGCCAGCAGCGATAGCGGGGAGTATTTCAATGAGCAGTTCTTC
TRBV27,.,TRBJ1-4,.,CASSLSPGGLEKLFF,TGTGCCAGCAGTTTATCGCCGGGAGGGCTTGAAAAACTGTTTTTT
TRBV6-1,TRBD2,TRBJ2-7,.,CASSERGERAGSYEQYF,TGTGCCAGCAGTGAACGGGGGGAGCGGGCGGGATCCTACGAGCAGTACTTC
TRBV5-1,.,TRBJ1-1,.,CASTLENTEAFF,TGCGCCAGCACCCTGGAAAACACTGAAGCTTTCTTT
TRBV19,.,TRBJ1-5,.,CASQDRGSNQPQHF,TGTGCCAGTCAAGACCGCGGGAGCAATCAGCCCCAGCATTTT
TRBV3-1/TRBV3-2,TRBD1,TRBJ2-5,many,CASSQGGQPRSETQYF,TGTGCCAGCAGCCAAGGGGGACAGCCCCGTTCTGAGACCCAGTACTTC
TRBV5-4,.,TRBJ2-7,.,CASSLDGKGYEQYF,TGTGCCAGCAGCTTGGACGGAAAAGGATACGAGCAGTACTTC
TRBV5-1,.,TRBJ2-5,once,CASSSGRFQETQYF,TGCGCCAGCAGCTCAGGACGGTTCCAAGAGACCCAGTACTTC
TRBV12-3/TRBV12-4,.,TRBJ2-5,.,CASSPQVGETQYF,TGTGCCAGCAGTCCACAAGTCGGAGAGACCCAGTACTTC
TRBV2,.,TRBJ1-3,.,CASREMAGSGNTIYF,TGTGCCAGCAGGGAAATGGCAGGATCTGGAAACACCATATATTTT
TRBV19,TRBD2,TRBJ2-2,.,CASRSSGGNTGELFF,TGTGCCAGTAGGTCTAGCGGGGGGAACACCGGGGAGCTGTTTTTT
TRBV10-1,TRBD2,TRBJ2-3,.,CASSAGLAGGRGDTQYF,TGCGCCAGCAGTGCTGGACTAGCGGGGGGGCGTGGAGATACGCAGTATTTT
TRBV10-3,.,TRBJ1-2,.,CAISESISTVNGYTF,TGTGCCATCAGTGAGTCGATATCGACGGTCAATGGCTACACCTTC
TRBV6-6,.,TRBJ2-7,.,CASSYSREYEQYF,TGTGCCAGCAGTTACTCAAGGGAATACGAGCAGTACTTC
TRBV5-1,TRBD2,TRBJ2-1,.,CASSQRHFTSGRDNEQFF,TGCGCCAGCAGCCAACGACATTTTACTAGCGGGAGGGACAATGAGCAGTTCTTC
TRBV25-1,.,TRBJ1-6,.,CASSPARGSSPLHF,TGTGCCAGCAGCCCTGCCAGGGGAAGTTCACCCCTCCACTTT
TRBV18,.,TRBJ1-2,once,CASSPSGFGYTF,TGTGCCAGCTCACCGTCGGGTTTTGGCTACACCTTC
TRBV7-9,.,TRBJ2-1,.,CASSSGRPIMGEQFF,TGTGCCAGCAGTTCGGGGCGGCCTATAATGGGGGAGCAGTTCTTC
TRBV4-2,TRBD2,TRBJ2-2,.,CASSQGRGRDVTGELFF,TGTGCCAGCAGCCAAGGACGGGGGAGGGATGTCACCGGGGAGCTGTTTTTT
TRBV6-5,TRBD1,TRBJ1-2,.,CASMRDSGKGYGYTF,TGTGCCAGCATGAGGGACAGCGGTAAGGGCTATGGCTACACCTTC
TRBV5-6,.,TRBJ2-1,.,CASSLPGVFYNEQFF,TGTGCCAGCAGCTTGCCAGGGGTTTTCTACAATGAGCAGTTCTTC
TRBV10-1,.,TRBJ1-6,.,CASSESPYGGNSPLHF,TGCGCCAGCAGTGAGTCGCCGTATGGGGGTAATTCACCCCTCCACTTT
TRBV6-5,.,TRBJ1-1,.,CASSYSRTTNTEAFF,TGTGCCAGCAGTTACTCTCGGACAACGAACACTGAAGCTTTCTTT
TRBV12-3/TRBV12-4,TRBD2,TRBJ2-1,.,CASSLGGSEQFF,TGTGCCAGCAGTTTGGGAGGGTCAGAGCAGTTCTTC
TRBV7-6,TRBD1,TRBJ2-5,.,CASRRSQGAWETQYF,TGTGCCAGCAGACGATCCCAGGGGGCATGGGAGACCCAGTACTTC